The T cell receptor (beta chain) described here comes from a study of vaccination effects on CD4 cells after COVID-19. Study-level findings and limits: Spike-reactive clones present post-vaccine in convalescents were predominantly new vaccine-induced clones.

Antigen-specific CD4+ T cells expanded by the ViraFEST assay with viral peptide pools were then sequenced. Cultured cells yielded isolated CD4+ T cells after roughly 11 days. PCR-confirmed SARS-CoV-2 infection occurred in the person between March and December 2020. Either the BNT162b2 or mRNA-1273 vaccine was given to participants in two doses. CDR3 length: 12 amino acids. Note on this clone: Its antigen is still unknown. Germline and junction disagree at one end, which may indicate a read error.

Clones were sequenced by immunoSEQ multiplex PCR, and TCRdb holds only the in-frame ones, with some missing. The repertoire includes 15,000 or so clones, roughly 75% of them detected once, and less than 20% sits in the top ten. The sequenced sample was CD4+ T cells from PBMCs cultured with SARS-CoV-2 spike peptides, obtained after COVID-19 vaccination. The receptor was isolated from a human donor who had a prior SARS-CoV-2 infection. This sequence joins TRBV12-3 or TRBV12-4 and TRBJ2-7; possible D gene TRBD1, 5 bases. The CDR3 bases are TGTGCCAGCAGTTTCGGTCGGTACAGGTCTCACTTC. It is translated as CASSFGRYRSHF.